A single sample gave rise to the 21 T cell receptor beta chains below, sequenced in a study of cytomegalovirus exposure and HLA in healthy donors. This PCR relied on a set of 60 Vbeta primers and 13 Jbeta primers. Sequenced by immunoSEQ multiplex PCR; TCRdb stores in-frame clones only, minus some. The sample shows approximately 150,000 clones, around four fifths of them seen only once. Sequencing input: PBMCs. These receptors all come from a boy aged 2-9 years in good health and CMV-seronegative.

The V and J genes are TRBV4-3 and TRBJ1-1; no firm D call. Germline CDR1 reads LGHNA; CDR2 reads YSLEER. Trimming took off 0 bases at V and 6 bases at J, with 8 bases between the two ends. The CDR3 is 13 amino acids. CDR3 nucleotides: TGCGCCAGCAGCCAAGATACCCGGGCTGAAGCTTTCTTT. This sequence encodes CASSQDTRAEAFF.

The rearrangement uses TRBV19 and TRBJ1-6; 9 nucleotides agree with TRBD1. CDR3 size: 16 residues. Germline V gene data show CDR1 as LNHDA and CDR2 as SQIVND (reference sequence). With 2 bases clipped from V and 8 bases from J, the junction kept 7 bases outside the gene matches. The DNA of the CDR3 is TGTGCCAGTAGTATACGCGGACAGGGGTTACATTCACCCCTCCACTTT. It is translated as CASSIRGQGLHSPLHF.

This sequence joins TRBV7-6 and TRBJ1-5; possibly TRBD1 for D (5 bases). V dropped 5 bases and J dropped 2 bases, with 16 bases sitting between them. The CDR3 runs to 16 residues. Germline-derived CDR1 and CDR2 are SGHVS and FNYEAQ. In DNA form, the CDR3 reads TGTGCCAGCAGCCTTGGGGGGATTTACGGCAATCAGCCCCAGCATTTT. It specifies CASSLGGIYGNQPQHF.

V is TRBV5-6 and J is TRBJ2-7; 7 bases line up with TRBD2. V shed 5 bases, J shed 3 bases, and the junction held 5 bases outside the gene matches. Germline V CDR1 and CDR2: SGHDT, YYEEEE. CDR3 length: 13 amino acids. CDR3 DNA sequence: TGTGCCAGCAGTTGGGGGGGAAGCTACGAGCAGTACTTC. This sequence encodes CASSWGGSYEQYF.

The genes are TRBV6-1 and TRBJ1-5, with 11 nucleotides matching TRBD1. The V segment lost 11 bases and the J segment 6 bases; nucleotides outside the gene matches: 6. The CDR3 extends over 13 amino acids. Germline assignment: CDR1 MNHNS and CDR2 SASEGT. CDR3 residues: CAAWTGGGQPQHF. CDR3 bases: TGTGCCGCCTGGACAGGGGGCGGTCAGCCCCAGCATTTT.

The rearrangement uses TRBV5-4 and TRBJ2-7, with D possibly TRBD1 on 6 matching bases. V gave up 1 base and J gave up 5 bases, with 10 bases separating them. CDR1 and CDR2 from the germline V gene are SGHNT and YYREEE (reference sequence). The CDR3 contains 13 residues. CDR3 sequence (DNA): TGTGCCAGCAGCTTGACACAGGGTCACGAGCAGTACTTC. Amino acid sequence: CASSLTQGHEQYF.

V usage is TRBV28 and J usage is TRBJ2-7; TRBD2 agrees at 14 bases. Germline V gene data show CDR1 as MDHEN and CDR2 as SYDVKM. The J segment lost 5 bases and the V segment lost 3 bases, leaving 6 bases of the junction unmatched. This CDR3 spans 16 amino acids. Here the CDR3 DNA reads TGTGCCAGCAGTTTCCCCGGGACTAGCGGGAGCCACGAGCAGTACTTC. Residues: CASSFPGTSGSHEQYF.

This clone was counted a few times. The V gene is TRBV30, the J gene TRBJ1-2; 7 positions agree with TRBD1. The CDR3 loop spans 14 amino acids. Germline V CDR1 and CDR2: GTSNPN, SVGIG (reference sequence). V shed 3 bases, J shed 1 base, and the junction held 5 bases outside the gene matches. In DNA form, the CDR3 reads TGTGCCTGGAGGGGGGACAGTCATAACTATGGCTACACCTTC. It yields the protein CAWRGDSHNYGYTF.

The chain recombines TRBV5-1 with TRBJ1-1; D may be TRBD1 (5 bases). The V gene's germline CDR1 is SGHRS and CDR2 YFSETQ. Trimming shortened V by 0 bases and J by 1 base, and 10 bases separated the two germline ends. This CDR3 is 15 amino acids long. This CDR3 reads CASSLEAGQNTEAFF. CDR3 nucleotides: TGCGCCAGCAGCTTGGAGGCAGGGCAGAACACTGAAGCTTTCTTT.

Here the CDR3 reads CASSTSGLSHQYF. The DNA of the CDR3 is TGTGCCAGCAGCACCAGTGGGCTCTCCCATCAGTACTTC. The chain uses TRBV6-6 and TRBJ2-7; D remains unclear. This CDR3 is built from 13 residues. Germline-derived CDR1 and CDR2 are MNHNY and SVGAGI (reference sequence). V was pared by 6 bases and J by 10 bases, with 19 bases between.

The gene calls are TRBV5-1 and TRBJ2-7, with a possible D match to TRBD1 (7 bases). Trimming left V 3 bases short and J 3 bases short, with 19 bases between. Germline V CDR1 and CDR2: SGHRS, YFSETQ. This CDR3 comprises 16 residues. DNA for the CDR3: TGCGCCAGCAGCTGGACCGGCGGGACAGTAGGCTACGAGCAGTACTTC. It translates to CASSWTGGTVGYEQYF. The entire variable domain, with the rest obtained from reference TRBV5-1 and TRBJ2-7, is as follows: KAGVTQTPRYLIKTRGQQVTLSCSPISGHRSVSWYQQTPGQGLQFLFEYFSETQRNKGNFPGRFSGRQFSNSRSEMNVSTLELGDSALYLCASSWTGGTVGYEQYFGPGTRLTVT.

CDR3 amino acids: CASSLVGGAGRSEQFF. Written as DNA, the CDR3 is TGTGCCAGCAGCTTGGTAGGGGGCGCAGGTCGCAGCGAGCAGTTCTTC. The rearrangement links TRBV5-6 to TRBJ2-1, with 7 bases that match TRBD1. Germline V CDR1 and CDR2: SGHDT, YYEEEE. After removal of 0 bases from V and 10 bases from J, the junction contained 13 bases not matched to a gene. The CDR3 has 16 amino acids. The full variable domain, its missing parts supplied by reference TRBV5-6 and TRBJ2-1, is DAGVTQSPTHLIKTRGQQVTLRCSPKSGHDTVSWYQQALGQGPQFIFQYYEEEERQRGNFPDRFSGHQFPNYSSELNVNALLLGDSALYLCASSLVGGAGRSEQFFGPGTRLTVL.

The V and J genes are TRBV6-1 and TRBJ1-1; a weak D match, TRBD1 (6 bases). Germline V lookup: CDR1 MNHNS, CDR2 SASEGT. CDR3 length: 11 residues. Trimming removed 6 bases at V and 11 bases at J, with 13 bases between. The CDR3, as DNA: TGTGCCAGCAGGCAACTCGACAGGGCTTTCTTT. Its translation is CASRQLDRAFF.

Here the CDR3 reads CASSGPGQGRGMDEQFF. The CDR3 DNA follows: TGTGCCAGCAGTGGGCCGGGACAGGGGAGGGGTATGGATGAGCAGTTCTTC. The rearrangement uses TRBV25-1 and TRBJ2-1; 10 bases align to TRBD1. The length of the CDR3 is 17 residues. V lost 4 bases and J lost 8; bases outside the gene matches: 14. Germline loops: CDR1 MGHDK, CDR2 SYGVNS.

This chain connects TRBV5-4 to TRBJ2-1, with 11 bases lining up with TRBD2. V was clipped by 4 bases and J by 8 bases; unmatched bases: 8. The CDR3 is 15 amino acids. Germline CDR1 reads SGHNT; CDR2 reads YYREEE (reference sequence). The CDR3 protein is CASSPKTSGAHEQFF. The CDR3 nucleotides read TGTGCCAGCAGCCCCAAGACTAGCGGGGCCCATGAGCAGTTCTTC.

The chain links TRBV9 to TRBJ1-1, with 7 bases identical to TRBD1. Germline V gene lookup returns CDR1 SGDLS and CDR2 YYNGEE. This CDR3 spans 14 amino acids. J gave up 6 bases and V 3 bases, and 8 bases lay outside the gene matches. This chain's CDR3 is CASSAGDSSAEAFF. The DNA for the CDR3 is TGTGCCAGCAGCGCGGGGGACAGTAGCGCTGAAGCTTTCTTT.

CDR3 region: CASSKGVVGETQYF. The CDR3 region has the DNA TGTGCCAGCAGCAAAGGAGTTGTCGGGGAGACCCAGTACTTC. The chain employs TRBV11-3 and TRBJ2-5, with no clear D. From germline, CDR1 is SGHNT and CDR2 YENEEA. The CDR3 length is 14 residues. V lost 5 bases and J 5 bases, leaving 15 bases between the germline ends.

The chain is built from TRBV6-5 and TRBJ2-1; perhaps TRBD2 as D (6 bases). This CDR3 spans 15 amino acids. V lost 0 bases to trimming and J lost 5 bases, with 11 bases between them. Germline CDR1 is MNHEY and CDR2 is SVGAGI. CDR3 bases: TGTGCCAGCAGTTACTCGGGAGGTTTCCACAATGAGCAGTTCTTC. Translation gives CASSYSGGFHNEQFF.

V gene TRBV19 combines with J gene TRBJ1-3; TRBD1 matches 7 bases. Trimming cost V 4 bases and J 4 bases; bases outside gene matches: 1. Germline CDR1 is LNHDA and CDR2 is SQIVND (reference sequence). The CDR3 is 13 amino acids. The CDR3 protein is CASSTTGGNTIYF. CDR3 DNA: TGTGCCAGTAGTACGACAGGGGGAAACACCATATATTTT.

This rearrangement joins TRBV14 to TRBJ2-3; 9 bases are shared with TRBD2. Trimming at V came to 0 bases and at J to 1 base, leaving 2 bases not matched to a gene. Germline CDR1 reads SGHDN; CDR2 reads FVKESK. This CDR3 spans 16 amino acids. DNA for the CDR3: TGTGCCAGCAGCCAAGATATAGCGGGAGGCACAGATACGCAGTATTTT. This encodes CASSQDIAGGTDTQYF. Filled out from reference TRBV14 and TRBJ2-3, the complete variable domain reads EAGVTQFPSHSVIEKGQTVTLRCDPISGHDNLYWYRRVMGKEIKFLLHFVKESKQDESGMPNNRFLAERTGGTYSTLKVQPAELEDSGVYFCASSQDIAGGTDTQYFGPGTRLTVL.

The chain recombines TRBV4-1 with TRBJ1-3; no clear D. Germline V gene lookup returns CDR1 MGHRA and CDR2 YSYEKL. The CDR3 runs to 13 residues. V was shortened by 0 bases and J by 8 bases, with 8 bases between the two germline ends. CDR3 bases: TGCGCCAGCAGCCAAGATGGAGGATACACCATATATTTT. It translates to CASSQDGGYTIYF.